The 11 T cell receptor beta chains given below trace back to one sample, sequenced in a study of T cell responses to AZD1222 COVID-19 vaccine. TCRdb's table, derived via immunoSEQ multiplex PCR, lists solely in-frame clones and lacks some. Here the sample spans around 140,000 clones, 70% to 90% being singletons. The source was peripheral blood, collected on day 0 of AZD1222 vaccination. The source is an adult in good health.

V and J are TRBV27 and TRBJ1-3; 8 positions agree with TRBD1. The V gene end was trimmed by 8 bases and the J gene end by 1 base; junction bases not matched to a gene: 4. CDR1 is MNHEY, CDR2 SMNVEV, per germline (reference sequence). The CDR3 runs 14 residues. CDR3 loop: CASRQGMSGNTIYF. Written as DNA, the CDR3 is TGTGCCAGCCGACAGGGGATGTCTGGAAACACCATATATTTT.

The V and J genes are TRBV19 and TRBJ2-2, with 7 bases aligning to TRBD1. Germline lookup yields CDR1 LNHDA and CDR2 SQIVND (reference sequence). The CDR3 is made up of 13 amino acids. J lost 6 bases, V lost 9 bases, and 7 bases had no gene match. CDR3 bases: TGTGCCAGCCTCCCACAGGGGCCCGGGGAGCTGTTTTTT. This codes for CASLPQGPGELFF.

The chain combines TRBV5-4 with TRBJ2-3; D call uncertain. The V gene lost 2 bases and the J gene lost 4 bases, with 5 bases spanning the gap. The CDR3 is 12 amino acids. CDR1 is SGHNT, CDR2 YYREEE, per germline (reference sequence). The CDR3 reads CASSLIPDTQYF. For the CDR3, the DNA is TGTGCCAGCAGCTTAATTCCAGATACGCAGTATTTT.

For this clone: The germline gene is not matched at one end of the junction; a read error may be the cause. The V gene is TRBV4-1, the J gene TRBJ2-3, with 12 bases lining up with TRBD2. Per germline, CDR1 MGHRA and CDR2 YSYEKL. This CDR3 comprises 16 residues. The CDR3 bases are TGCGCCAGCAGCCAACCACTAGCGGGGGGCACGGATACGCAGTATTTT. This codes for CASSQPLAGGTDTQYF.

V and J are TRBV3-1 (or the pseudogene TRBV3-2) and TRBJ2-2; D might be TRBD2 (6 bases). Germline V CDR1 and CDR2: LGHDT, YNNKEL (reference sequence). The CDR3 is 13 amino acids. The CDR3 protein is CPRSPRAGGELFF. CDR3 bases: TGTCCCCGCAGCCCGCGAGCGGGCGGGGAGCTGTTTTTT.

The chain uses TRBV5-1 and TRBJ2-7; no reliable D call. CDR3 size: 13 residues. Trimming cost V 1 base and J 3 bases, with 8 bases left between them. Germline V lookup: CDR1 SGHRS, CDR2 YFSETQ. CDR3 loop: CASSLLGHYEQYF. In DNA, the CDR3 is TGCGCCAGCAGCTTGCTCGGCCACTACGAGCAGTACTTC.

The V call is TRBV21-1, the J call TRBJ2-7; the table names TRBD1, a call not compared with the DNA. TRBV21-1 is termed a pseudogene. CDR3 length equals 11 residues. The CDR3 nucleotides are TGTGCCAGCAGCACCCATTACGAGCAGTACTTC. As protein: CASSTHYEQYF.

The chain uses TRBV4-1 and TRBJ2-4, with 7 bases that match TRBD2. This CDR3 is built from 15 residues. Germline loops: CDR1 MGHRA, CDR2 YSYEKL. Unmatched junction bases numbered 14, after V lost 6 bases and J lost 9 bases. CDR3 sequence (DNA): TGCGCCAGCAGAAGCGAGGGAGGGCCTCGGAGCATTCAGTACTTC. Amino acids: CASRSEGGPRSIQYF.

This clone was counted only a few times. This rearrangement joins TRBV4-1 to TRBJ1-3, with unresolved D. The CDR3 is 14 residues long. Germline V CDR1 and CDR2: MGHRA, YSYEKL. V was cut by 3 bases and J by 2 bases, with 8 bases left in between. CDR3 protein: CASSQDLTGNTIYF. In DNA, the CDR3 is TGCGCCAGCAGCCAGGATTTGACTGGAAACACCATATATTTT.

This clone came up once. V gene TRBV5-1 combines with J gene TRBJ1-1, with no clear D. CDR3 length equals 13 residues. Germline V gene data show CDR1 as SGHRS and CDR2 as YFSETQ. Deletions cut 2 bases from V and 4 bases from J, with 9 bases between. The CDR3 nucleotides read TGCGCCAGCAGCTTCAGCTTAGGCACTGAAGCTTTCTTT. Its translation is CASSFSLGTEAFF.

The chain recombines TRBV4-2 with TRBJ2-1, with 8 bases that match TRBD1. The CDR3 totals 15 residues. Unmatched junction bases numbered 1, after V lost 0 bases and J lost 3 bases. The germline V gene encodes CDR1 LGHNA and CDR2 YNFKEQ. CDR3 loop: CASSQEQGVYNEQFF. The DNA for the CDR3 is TGTGCCAGCAGCCAAGAACAGGGGGTCTACAATGAGCAGTTCTTC.